The TCR beta chain described here comes from a study of preoperative IRX-2 immunotherapy in early breast cancer. The sample holds a few counts of this clone. TCRdb's copy holds only in-frame clones and misses some; the assay was immunoSEQ multiplex PCR. Found here are tens of thousands of clones, approximately 80% of them singletons; the top ten hold over 1.3%. Treatment specified: preoperative locoregional IRX-2 cytokine immunotherapy. Preoperative locoregional IRX-2 cytokine immunotherapy was tested in the phase Ib source study. The sequence derives from a human donor with breast cancer. Sequenced material: lymph node tissue, taken after IRX-2 immunotherapy.

CDR3 sequence (DNA): TGTGCCATCAGTGAGTCTCCCCAGCGGGGGGGCCAAACCGGGGAGCTGTTTTTT. Residues: CAISESPQRGGQTGELFF. The V gene is TRBV10-3, the J gene TRBJ2-2; 10 bases align to TRBD2. This CDR3 is built from 18 residues. The V segment lost 0 bases and the J segment 5 bases; nucleotides outside the gene matches: 9. Germline CDR1 is ENHRY and CDR2 is SYGVKD.